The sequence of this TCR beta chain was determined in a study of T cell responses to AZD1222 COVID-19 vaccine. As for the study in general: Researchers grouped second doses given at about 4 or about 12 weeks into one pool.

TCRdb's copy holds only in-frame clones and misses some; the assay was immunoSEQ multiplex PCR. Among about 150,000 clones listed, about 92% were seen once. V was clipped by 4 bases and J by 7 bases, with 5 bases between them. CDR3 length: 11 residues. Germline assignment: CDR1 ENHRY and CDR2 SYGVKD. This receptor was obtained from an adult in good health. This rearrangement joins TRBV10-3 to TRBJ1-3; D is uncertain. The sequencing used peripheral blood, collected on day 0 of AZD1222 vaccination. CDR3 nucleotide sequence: TGTGCCATCAGTGGAGTGAACACCATATATTTT. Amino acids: CAISGVNTIYF.